The sequence of this T cell receptor beta chain was determined in a study of technical replicates of blood from several donors (dated by TCRdb to 2015 to 2018). As to this clone: Its cognate antigen has yet to be identified. No base qualities exist here, and no much larger clone lies one base off it.

The CDR3 spans 15 residues, from the cysteine through the phenylalanine. The CDR3 DNA has 45 bases and is translated from base 1. CDR1 and CDR2 (MNHNS, SASEGT) derive from the germline V gene. Cut back by 5 bases and 9 bases, the V and J ends lie 21 bases apart. The method was the immunoSEQ multiplex PCR assay. TCRdb mirrors the immuneACCESS table, restricted to in-frame sequences. Some clones are absent from its copies; in checked studies, under half trace to an unresolved V gene, and the reason for the others is unknown. In this sample the table shows approximately 79,000 clones, 97% of which occur a single time. Of the sample, 0.18% falls within the top ten clones.

The specimen sequenced was T cells isolated from PBMCs. The TCR originated in a human donor in good health. This sequence uses TRBV6-1 and TRBJ2-3, with the D gene too uncertain to name. DNA sequence: TGTGCCAGCAGTCCCTTCGCGTCCTACTCGTTAACGCAGTATTTT. Its translation reads: CASSPFASYSLTQYF.